A single sample is the source of the 5 T cell receptor beta chains below, sequenced in a study of technical replicates of blood from a few donors (dated by TCRdb to about 2017). Library preparation was by the immunoSEQ multiplex PCR assay. The source is immuneACCESS, and TCRdb retained only in-frame sequences with V and J called. Part of the clones is not carried over; for the studies checked, unresolved V genes explain less than half of this, and the remainder is unexplained. The sample records just under 85,000 clones, over 85% of which are singletons. The top ten clones comprise more than 0.2% of the sample. The sequenced sample consisted of T cells isolated from PBMCs. The source is a human donor in good health.

The J gene is TRBJ1-1, the V gene TRBV7-3; 8 positions agree with TRBD1. The CDR3 sequence is 17 residues long. The J segment lost 4 bases and the V segment lost 2 bases, leaving 12 bases of the junction unmatched. The germline gives CDR1 SGHTA, CDR2 FQGTGA. The CDR3 reads CASSLLSVGQGATEAFF. DNA of the CDR3: TGTGCCAGCAGCTTATTATCCGTTGGGCAGGGGGCCACTGAAGCTTTCTTT.

The V call is TRBV30, the J call TRBJ1-1; 11 bases are a match to TRBD1. The CDR3 has 13 residues. CDR1 is GTSNPN, CDR2 SVGIG, per germline (reference sequence). CDR3 sequence reads: CGGQGAENTEAFF. DNA for the CDR3: TGTGGAGGACAGGGGGCCGAGAACACTGAAGCTTTCTTT.

The gene calls are TRBV27 and TRBJ2-7, with D perhaps matching TRBD2 (5 bases). Germline V CDR1 and CDR2: MNHEY, SMNVEV (reference sequence). This CDR3 contains 13 residues. V dropped 2 bases and J dropped 3 bases, with 8 bases sitting between them. CDR3 bases: TGTGCCAGCAGTTTAGGGAGATTCTACGAGCAGTACTTC. Amino acids: CASSLGRFYEQYF.

This sequence joins TRBV28 and TRBJ1-2; tentative D call: TRBD1 (6 bases). The CDR3 has 13 amino acids. V was trimmed by 8 bases and J by 0 bases, leaving 10 bases between them. Germline V gives CDR1 MDHEN, CDR2 SYDVKM. CDR3 region: CASANRANYGYTF. The CDR3 DNA reads TGTGCCAGCGCTAACAGGGCTAACTATGGCTACACCTTC.

The CDR3 protein is CASSEDRGRFYEQYF. CDR3 nucleotide sequence: TGCGCCAGCAGTGAAGACAGGGGGCGCTTCTACGAGCAGTACTTC. The V and J genes are TRBV10-1 and TRBJ2-7; 10 bases match TRBD1. This CDR3 is 15 amino acids long. Per germline, CDR1 WNHNN and CDR2 SYGVQD (reference sequence). Trimming took 3 bases from V and 3 from J; bases not matched to a gene: 5.